Sequencing of this TCR beta chain was carried out in a study of beta chain features in type 1 diabetes. Study results and caveats: TCRB CDR3s from Type 1 diabetes patients were moderately but significantly shorter in all four CD4+ subsets. For TCRB rearrangement, an influence of HLA type remained unresolved here.

Using CD45RO/CCR7/CD25/CD127/CD95/CD27, CD4+ naive, central memory, regulatory and stem cell-like memory cells were sorted. Germline V gene sequence: CDR1 MDHEN, CDR2 SYDVKM. The ends lost 3 bases at V and 3 bases at J; junction bases unmatched: 8. The CDR3 spans 16 residues. The authors reverse transcribed all of the isolated RNA, so sequencing captured expressed TCRB transcripts. The data were produced by immunoSEQ multiplex PCR, yet TCRdb's version contains in-frame clones alone and is incomplete. The data show around 310,000 clones, about 13% seen once. The table lists this clone with a few counts. Its specificity is not known.

The chain has TRBV28 and TRBJ1-5; 7 bases line up with TRBD1. This clonotype was sampled from a woman under 30 with type 1 diabetes. Sequencing was done on a sample of naive CD4+ T cells from blood. This CDR3 reads CASSLEQGRLNQPQHF. The CDR3 coding sequence is TGTGCCAGCAGTTTGGAACAGGGGCGCCTCAATCAGCCCCAGCATTTT.